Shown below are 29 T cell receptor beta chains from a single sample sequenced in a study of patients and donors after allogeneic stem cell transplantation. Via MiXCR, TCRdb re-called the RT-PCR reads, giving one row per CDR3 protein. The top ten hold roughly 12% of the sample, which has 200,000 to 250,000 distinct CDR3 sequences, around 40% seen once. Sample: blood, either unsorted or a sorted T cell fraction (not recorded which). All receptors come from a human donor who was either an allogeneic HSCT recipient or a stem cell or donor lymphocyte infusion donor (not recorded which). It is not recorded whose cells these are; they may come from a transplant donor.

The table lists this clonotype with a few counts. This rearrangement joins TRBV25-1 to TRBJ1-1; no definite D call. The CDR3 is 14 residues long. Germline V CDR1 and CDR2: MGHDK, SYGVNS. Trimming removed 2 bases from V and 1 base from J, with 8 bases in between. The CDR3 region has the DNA TGTGCCAGCAGTGAAGAGGACGGGAACACTGAAGCTTTCTTT. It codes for CASSEEDGNTEAFF.

In nucleotides, the CDR3 is TGCAGTGCTAGAGTGGCAGGGGTATCCACCGGGGAGCTGTTTTTT. Its translation is CSARVAGVSTGELFF. The rearrangement links TRBV20-1 to TRBJ2-2, with a tentative D call TRBD1 (6 bases). In germline, CDR1 is DFQATT, CDR2 SNEGSKA (reference sequence). This CDR3 is 15 amino acids long. The V end lost 1 base, the J end lost 4 bases, and 13 bases lay between the germline ends.

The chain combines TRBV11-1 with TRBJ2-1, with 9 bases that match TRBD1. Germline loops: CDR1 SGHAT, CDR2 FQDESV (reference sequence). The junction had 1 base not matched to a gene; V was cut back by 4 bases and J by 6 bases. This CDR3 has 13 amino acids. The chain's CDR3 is CASSSGQGNEQFF. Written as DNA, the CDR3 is TGTGCCAGCAGCTCGGGACAGGGCAATGAGCAGTTCTTC.

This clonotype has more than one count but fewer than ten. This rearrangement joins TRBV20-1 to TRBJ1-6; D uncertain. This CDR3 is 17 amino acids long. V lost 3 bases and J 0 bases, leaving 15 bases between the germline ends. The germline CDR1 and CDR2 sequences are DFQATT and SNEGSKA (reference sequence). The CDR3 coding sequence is TGCAGTGCTAGTGAGGTGGCTGGGGTCTCCTATAATTCACCCCTCCACTTT. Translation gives CSASEVAGVSYNSPLHF.

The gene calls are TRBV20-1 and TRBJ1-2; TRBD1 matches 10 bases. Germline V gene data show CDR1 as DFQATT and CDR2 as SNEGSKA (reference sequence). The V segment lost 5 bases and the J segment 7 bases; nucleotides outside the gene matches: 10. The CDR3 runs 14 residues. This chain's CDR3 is CSAEGQGLGVGYTF. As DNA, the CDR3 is TGCAGTGCTGAGGGACAGGGGCTGGGTGTTGGCTACACCTTC.

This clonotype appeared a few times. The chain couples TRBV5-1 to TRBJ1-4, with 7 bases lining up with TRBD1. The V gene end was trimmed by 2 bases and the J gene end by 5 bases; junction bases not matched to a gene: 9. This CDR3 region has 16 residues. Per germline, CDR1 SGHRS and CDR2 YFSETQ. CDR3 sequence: CASSFLYGTVNEKLFF. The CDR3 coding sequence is TGCGCCAGCAGCTTCCTCTACGGGACAGTGAATGAAAAACTGTTTTTT.

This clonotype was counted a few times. For the CDR3, the DNA is TGTGCCAGCAGTTTCGACAGGGTATACTACACCTTC. It yields the protein CASSFDRVYYTF. The chain is built from TRBV27 and TRBJ1-2, with 7 positions matching TRBD1. From germline, CDR1 is MNHEY and CDR2 SMNVEV (reference sequence). This CDR3 has 12 amino acids. V shed 3 bases, J shed 10 bases, and the junction held 5 bases outside the gene matches.

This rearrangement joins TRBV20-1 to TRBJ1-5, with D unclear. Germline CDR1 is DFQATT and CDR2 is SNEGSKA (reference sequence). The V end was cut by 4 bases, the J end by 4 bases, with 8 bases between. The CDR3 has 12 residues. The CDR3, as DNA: TGCAGTGCTAACAGCGATAATCAGCCCCAGCATTTT. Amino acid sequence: CSANSDNQPQHF.

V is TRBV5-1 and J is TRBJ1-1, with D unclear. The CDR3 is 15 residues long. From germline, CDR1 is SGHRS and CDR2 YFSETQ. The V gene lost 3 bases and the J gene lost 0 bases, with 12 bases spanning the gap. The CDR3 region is CASSSGRLMNTEAFF. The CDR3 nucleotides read TGCGCCAGCAGCTCTGGACGGCTGATGAACACTGAAGCTTTCTTT.

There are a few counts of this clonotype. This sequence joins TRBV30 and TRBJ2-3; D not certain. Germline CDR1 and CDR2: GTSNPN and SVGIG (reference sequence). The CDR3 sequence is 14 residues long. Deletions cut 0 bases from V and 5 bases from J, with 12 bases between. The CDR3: CAWSVRLAQDTQYF. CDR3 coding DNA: TGTGCCTGGAGTGTACGGTTAGCTCAAGATACGCAGTATTTT.

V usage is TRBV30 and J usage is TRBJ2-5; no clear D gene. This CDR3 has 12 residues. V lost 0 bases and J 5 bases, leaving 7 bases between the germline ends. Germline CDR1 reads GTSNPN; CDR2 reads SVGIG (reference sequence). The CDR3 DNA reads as TGTGCCTGGAGTGTATCGGAGGAGACCCAGTACTTC. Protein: CAWSVSEETQYF.

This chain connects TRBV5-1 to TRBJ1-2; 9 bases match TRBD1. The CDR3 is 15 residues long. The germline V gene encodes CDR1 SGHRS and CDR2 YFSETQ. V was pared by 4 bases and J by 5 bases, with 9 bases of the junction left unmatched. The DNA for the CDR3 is TGCGCCAGCAGCAGAACCCTCGGGACAGGGTATGGCTACACCTTC. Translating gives CASSRTLGTGYGYTF.

CDR3 DNA: TGTGCCATCAGTGAGTACAGCAGAGGGTCCCAGTACTTC. Its protein is CAISEYSRGSQYF. The chain has TRBV10-3 and TRBJ2-5; tentatively, D is TRBD2 (5 bases). Germline values: CDR1 ENHRY, CDR2 SYGVKD. The length of the CDR3 is 13 residues. V dropped 1 base and J dropped 9 bases, with 12 bases sitting between them.

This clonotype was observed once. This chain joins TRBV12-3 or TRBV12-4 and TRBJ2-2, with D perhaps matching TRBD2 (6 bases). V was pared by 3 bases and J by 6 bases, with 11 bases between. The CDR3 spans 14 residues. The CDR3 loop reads CASSFAGRPGELFF. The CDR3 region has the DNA TGTGCCAGCAGTTTCGCGGGGAGGCCCGGGGAGCTGTTTTTT.

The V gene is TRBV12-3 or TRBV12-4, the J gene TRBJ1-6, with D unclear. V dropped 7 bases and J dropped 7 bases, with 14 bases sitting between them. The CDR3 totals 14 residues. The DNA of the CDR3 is TGTGCCAGCACTTTCGGGGTTAGGAATTCACCCCTCCACTTT. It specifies CASTFGVRNSPLHF.

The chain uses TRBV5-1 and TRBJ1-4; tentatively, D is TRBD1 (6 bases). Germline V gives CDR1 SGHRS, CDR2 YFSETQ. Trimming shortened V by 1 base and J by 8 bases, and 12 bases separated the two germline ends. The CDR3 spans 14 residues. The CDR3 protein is CASSLQGRDEKLFF. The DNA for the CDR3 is TGCGCCAGCAGCTTGCAGGGGCGGGACGAAAAACTGTTTTTT.

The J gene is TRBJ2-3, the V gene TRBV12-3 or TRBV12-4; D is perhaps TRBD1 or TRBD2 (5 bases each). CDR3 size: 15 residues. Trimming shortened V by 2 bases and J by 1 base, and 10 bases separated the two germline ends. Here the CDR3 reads CASSLTGTRTDTQYF. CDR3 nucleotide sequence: TGTGCCAGCAGTTTAACGGGGACCCGCACAGATACGCAGTATTTT.

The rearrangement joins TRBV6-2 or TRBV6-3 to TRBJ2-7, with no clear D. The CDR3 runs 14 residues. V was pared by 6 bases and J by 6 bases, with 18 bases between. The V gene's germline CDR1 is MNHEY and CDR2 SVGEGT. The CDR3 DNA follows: TGTGCCAGCAGCCCAACCTCCACAGCGACCGAGCAGTACTTC. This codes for CASSPTSTATEQYF.

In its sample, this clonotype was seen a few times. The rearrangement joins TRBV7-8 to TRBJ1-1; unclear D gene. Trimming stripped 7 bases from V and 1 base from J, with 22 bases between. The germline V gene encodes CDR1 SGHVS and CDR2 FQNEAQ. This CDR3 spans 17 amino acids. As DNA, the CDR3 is TGTGCCAGCATTGGGGTGGCAGTGGAGGTCCCGAACACTGAAGCTTTCTTT. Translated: CASIGVAVEVPNTEAFF.

The CDR3, as DNA: TGTGCCAGCATTCGCAGTGGAGACTCCTACAATGAGCAGTTCTTC. Translated, it gives CASIRSGDSYNEQFF. The chain uses TRBV2 and TRBJ2-1, with D unresolved. CDR1 is SNHLY, CDR2 FYNNEI, per germline. The length of the CDR3 is 15 residues. V was cut by 7 bases and J by 0 bases, with 13 bases left in between.

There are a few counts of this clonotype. DNA of the CDR3: TGTGCCAGCAGCCCCGGGGAGGGCTATGGCTACACCTTC. Translating gives CASSPGEGYGYTF. The rearrangement joins TRBV11-2 to TRBJ1-2; the D is unclear. With 5 bases removed from V and 4 bases from J, the gap between germline ends came to 11 bases. Germline V gene data show CDR1 as SGHAT and CDR2 as FQNNGV. The CDR3 consists of 13 residues. Full variable domain (missing parts from reference TRBV11-2 and TRBJ1-2): EAGVAQSPRYKIIEKRQSVAFWCNPISGHATLYWYQQILGQGPKLLIQFQNNGVVDDSQLPKDRFSAERLKGVDSTLKIQPAKLEDSAVYLCASSPGEGYGYTFGSGTRLTVV.

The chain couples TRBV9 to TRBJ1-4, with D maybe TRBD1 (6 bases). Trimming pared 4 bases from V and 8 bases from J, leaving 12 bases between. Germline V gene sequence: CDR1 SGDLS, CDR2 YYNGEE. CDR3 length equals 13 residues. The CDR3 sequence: CASSMGAREKLFF. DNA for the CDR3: TGTGCCAGCAGCATGGGGGCTCGGGAAAAACTGTTTTTT.

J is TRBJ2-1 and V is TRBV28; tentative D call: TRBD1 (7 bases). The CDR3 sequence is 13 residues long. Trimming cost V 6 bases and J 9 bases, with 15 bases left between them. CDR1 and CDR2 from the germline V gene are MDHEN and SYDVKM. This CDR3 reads CASRTRGLSEQFF. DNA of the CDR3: TGTGCCAGCAGGACTAGGGGGCTGAGTGAGCAGTTCTTC.

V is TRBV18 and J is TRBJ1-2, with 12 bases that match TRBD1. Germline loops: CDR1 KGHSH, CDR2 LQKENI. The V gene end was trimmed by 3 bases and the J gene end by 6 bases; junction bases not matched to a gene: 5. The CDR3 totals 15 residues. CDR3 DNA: TGTGCCAGCTCACCGGGGACAGGGGGCGCAGATGGCTACACCTTC. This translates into CASSPGTGGADGYTF.

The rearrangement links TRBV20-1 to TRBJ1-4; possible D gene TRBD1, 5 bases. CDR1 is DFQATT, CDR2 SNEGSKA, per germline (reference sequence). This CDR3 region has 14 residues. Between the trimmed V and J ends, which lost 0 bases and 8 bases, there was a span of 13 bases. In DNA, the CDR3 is TGCAGTGCTAGAGATGGGCAGGGCTGGGAAAAACTGTTTTTT. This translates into CSARDGQGWEKLFF.

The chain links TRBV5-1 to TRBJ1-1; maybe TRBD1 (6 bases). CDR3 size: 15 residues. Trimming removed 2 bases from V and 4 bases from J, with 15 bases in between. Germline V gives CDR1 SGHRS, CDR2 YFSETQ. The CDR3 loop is CASSFRGQSATEAFF. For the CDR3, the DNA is TGCGCCAGCAGCTTTAGGGGACAATCAGCCACTGAAGCTTTCTTT.

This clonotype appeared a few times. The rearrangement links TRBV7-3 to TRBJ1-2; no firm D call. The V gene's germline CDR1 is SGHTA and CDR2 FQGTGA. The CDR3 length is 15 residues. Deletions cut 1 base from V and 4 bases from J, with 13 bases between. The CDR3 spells CASSLRGSAVYGYTF. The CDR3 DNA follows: TGTGCCAGCAGCTTAAGAGGCAGCGCTGTCTATGGCTACACCTTC.

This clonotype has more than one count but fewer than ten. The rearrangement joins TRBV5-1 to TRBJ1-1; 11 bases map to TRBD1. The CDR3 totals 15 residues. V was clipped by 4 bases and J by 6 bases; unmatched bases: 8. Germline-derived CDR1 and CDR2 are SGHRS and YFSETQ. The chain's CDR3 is CASSEWTGGVAEAFF. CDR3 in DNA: TGCGCCAGCAGCGAGTGGACAGGGGGCGTCGCTGAAGCTTTCTTT.

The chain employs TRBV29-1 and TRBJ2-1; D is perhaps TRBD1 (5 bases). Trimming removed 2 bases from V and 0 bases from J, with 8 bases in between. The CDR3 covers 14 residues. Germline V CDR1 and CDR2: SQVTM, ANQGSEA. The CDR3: CSVEMDNSYNEQFF. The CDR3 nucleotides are TGCAGCGTTGAAATGGACAACTCCTACAATGAGCAGTTCTTC.